This T cell receptor (beta chain) was recorded in a study of shared T cell receptors in the human thymus. Generated by immunoSEQ multiplex PCR, the TCRdb table keeps only in-frame clones and is missing some. The sample contains around 730,000 clones, over 75% of which appear only once. Germline V CDR1 and CDR2: SGHDN, FVKESK. Trimming cost V 3 bases and J 0 bases, with 21 bases left between them. CDR3 size: 19 residues. The sample was also linked to a second study, of human thymus T cells. This second study notes: The thymus was resected at corrective cardiac surgery. Related studies found that unrelated individuals share highly overlapping thymic repertoires.

The chain recombines TRBV14 with TRBJ1-3; perhaps TRBD1 as D (5 bases). The sequence came from a girl less than two years old with a congenital heart defect. The sample consisted of thymocytes. The CDR3 region has the DNA TGTGCCAGCAGCCATTGGGACCTGTTGGAGGGCCCCTCTGGAAACACCATATATTTT. It translates to CASSHWDLLEGPSGNTIYF.